The 9 T cell receptor beta chains below were found in one sample sequenced in a study of graft-versus-host responses after intestinal transplantation. For these receptors, no antigen is known. The protocol was immunoSEQ multiplex PCR, while the TCRdb copy is restricted to in-frame clones and leaves out a portion. Of some 120,000 clones listed, 90% are singletons. Here the sequenced sample was unstimulated CD4+ T cells sorted from spleen or lymph node cells, taken before intestinal transplant. These receptors all stem from a human donor who received an intestinal transplant.

This chain's CDR3 is CASSFWPGQERYSNQPQHF. The DNA of the CDR3 is TGTGCCAGCAGTTTTTGGCCTGGACAGGAGCGCTATAGCAATCAGCCCCAGCATTTT. The gene calls are TRBV28 and TRBJ1-5, with 7 nucleotides matching TRBD1. This CDR3 is 19 amino acids long. V shed 3 bases and J 0 bases; nucleotides not matched to a gene: 14. The germline V gene has CDR1 MDHEN and CDR2 SYDVKM.

The CDR3 is CAWSWRGRDYGYTF. CDR3 in DNA: TGTGCCTGGAGTTGGAGGGGGCGGGACTATGGCTACACCTTC. This rearrangement joins TRBV30 to TRBJ1-2; 7 positions match TRBD1. Looked up from germline, CDR1 is GTSNPN and CDR2 is SVGIG (reference sequence). There are 14 residues in the CDR3. The V and J ends lost 2 bases and 3 bases, in that order; junction bases with no gene match: 6.

The chain carries TRBV5-6 and TRBJ2-3; TRBD2 matches 7 bases. The V and J ends lost 2 bases and 2 bases, in that order; junction bases with no gene match: 5. Germline assignment: CDR1 SGHDT and CDR2 YYEEEE. This CDR3 has 15 amino acids. CDR3 bases: TGTGCCAGCAGCTTATGGGGAGGGAACACAGATACGCAGTATTTT. Its translation: CASSLWGGNTDTQYF. Full variable domain (missing parts from reference TRBV5-6 and TRBJ2-3): DAGVTQSPTHLIKTRGQQVTLRCSPKSGHDTVSWYQQALGQGPQFIFQYYEEEERQRGNFPDRFSGHQFPNYSSELNVNALLLGDSALYLCASSLWGGNTDTQYFGPGTRLTVL.

The V gene is TRBV15, the J gene TRBJ1-6, with unresolved D. Germline CDR1 and CDR2: LNHNV and YYDKDF (reference sequence). The CDR3 length is 13 residues. Trimming removed 0 bases at V and 10 bases at J, with 7 bases between. The CDR3 protein is CATSRDRWSPLHF. In DNA, the CDR3 is TGTGCCACCAGCAGAGATCGGTGGTCACCCCTCCACTTT.

The chain uses TRBV6-6 and TRBJ1-2, with 7 positions matching TRBD1. Germline-derived CDR1 and CDR2 are MNHNY and SVGAGI (reference sequence). Trimming at V came to 8 bases and at J to 4 bases, leaving 10 bases not matched to a gene. The CDR3 has 14 residues. CDR3 in DNA: TGTGCCAGCTTCCACAGGGGTCCCCTCTATGGCTACACCTTC. Protein: CASFHRGPLYGYTF.

The CDR3 here is CASSSPLDRGRTEAFF. CDR3 in DNA: TGCGCCAGCAGTTCCCCTCTGGACAGGGGGCGTACTGAAGCTTTCTTT. The chain has TRBV10-2 and TRBJ1-1, with 11 bases matching TRBD1. In germline, CDR1 is WSHSY, CDR2 SAAADI. The CDR3 is 16 amino acids. The V gene end was trimmed by 5 bases and the J gene end by 5 bases; junction bases not matched to a gene: 10.

The chain carries TRBV2 and TRBJ2-5; D perhaps matches TRBD2 (5 bases). The CDR3 loop spans 11 amino acids. Germline CDR1 SNHLY, CDR2 FYNNEI. V lost 8 bases and J 5 bases, leaving 9 bases between the germline ends. The CDR3 DNA is TGTGCCAGCCGGACTGGGGAGACCCAGTACTTC. Its translation: CASRTGETQYF.

Only one count was recorded for this clone. The chain joins TRBV5-1 to TRBJ2-3, with D perhaps TRBD1 (6 bases). This CDR3 contains 14 residues. In germline, CDR1 is SGHRS, CDR2 YFSETQ. V shed 1 base and J shed 3 bases, with 9 bases lying between them. For the CDR3, the DNA is TGCGCCAGCAGCTTGCCCCAGGGGACAGATACGCAGTATTTT. It encodes CASSLPQGTDTQYF.

The chain couples TRBV9 to TRBJ2-7, with D possibly TRBD2 on 6 matching bases. V gave up 4 bases and J gave up 0 bases, with 11 bases separating them. The CDR3 runs 14 residues. Germline V gene data show CDR1 as SGDLS and CDR2 as YYNGEE. The chain's CDR3 is CASSPLGSSYEQYF. The DNA for the CDR3 is TGTGCCAGCAGCCCCCTCGGGAGCTCCTACGAGCAGTACTTC.